This T cell receptor (beta chain) was documented in a study of cytomegalovirus exposure and HLA in healthy donors. With 60 Vbeta and 13 Jbeta primers, the PCR was carried out. Using immunoSEQ multiplex PCR, the repertoire was profiled, and TCRdb retains in-frame clones only, with some absent. Here the sample spans roughly 110,000 clones, 79% being singletons. Of note for this clone: Its matching antigen is unknown.

The V gene's germline CDR1 is MDHEN and CDR2 SYDVKM. The CDR3 consists of 17 residues. V shed 5 bases and J 1 base; nucleotides not matched to a gene: 8. Overall study results and limits: In a later analysis, a genetic analysis reported fewer productive-TCR N-insertions in an Asian-associated ancestry cluster than the cohort average. According to the study, about 180 TCR beta chains were cytomegalovirus-associated. Previous analysis showed most TCR beta V segments were productive about 90% or about 30% of the time.

V is TRBV28 and J is TRBJ2-7; 13 nucleotides agree with TRBD2. Sequencing was done on a sample of PBMCs. The sequence came from a woman between 18 and 29 years old in good health and CMV-seropositive. In DNA form, the CDR3 reads TGTGCCAGCAGTCTTACTAGCGGGAGGGCCCGATCCTACGAGCAGTACTTC. It yields the protein CASSLTSGRARSYEQYF.